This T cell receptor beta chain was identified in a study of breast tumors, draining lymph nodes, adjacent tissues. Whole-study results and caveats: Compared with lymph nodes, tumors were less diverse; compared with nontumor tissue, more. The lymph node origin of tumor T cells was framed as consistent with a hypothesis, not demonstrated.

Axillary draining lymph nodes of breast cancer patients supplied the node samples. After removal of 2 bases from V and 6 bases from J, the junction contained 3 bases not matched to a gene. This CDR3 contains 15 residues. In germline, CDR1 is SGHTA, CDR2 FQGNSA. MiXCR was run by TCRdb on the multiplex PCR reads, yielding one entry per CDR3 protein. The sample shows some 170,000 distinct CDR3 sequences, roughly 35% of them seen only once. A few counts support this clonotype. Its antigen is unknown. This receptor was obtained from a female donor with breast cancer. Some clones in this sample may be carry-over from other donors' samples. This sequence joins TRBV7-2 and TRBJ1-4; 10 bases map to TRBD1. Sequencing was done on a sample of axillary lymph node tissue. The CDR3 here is CASSLRTGGDEKLFF. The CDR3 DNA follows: TGTGCCAGCAGCTTAAGGACAGGGGGGGATGAAAAACTGTTTTTT.